Following are 16 T cell receptor beta chains from one sample sequenced in a study of cytomegalovirus exposure and HLA in healthy donors. Assay: immunoSEQ multiplex PCR; the TCRdb copy retains only in-frame clones and omits some. The sample consists of about 280,000 clones, roughly 90% of them appearing once. The material sequenced was PBMCs. The receptors were gathered from a woman between 18 and 29 years old in good health and CMV-seronegative.

The rearrangement joins TRBV20-1 to TRBJ2-7; D gene uncertain. The CDR3 runs 11 residues. V shed 0 bases and J shed 5 bases, with 5 bases lying between them. The germline V gene encodes CDR1 DFQATT and CDR2 SNEGSKA (reference sequence). The CDR3 region is CSARDFNEQYF. CDR3 nucleotides: TGCAGTGCTAGAGATTTCAACGAGCAGTACTTC.

The rearrangement uses TRBV28 and TRBJ2-1; D uncertain. CDR1 is MDHEN and CDR2 is SYDVKM in the germline V gene. This CDR3 comprises 17 residues. Trimming took off 7 bases at V and 0 bases at J, with 19 bases between the two ends. The CDR3: CASTYERGLSSYNEQFF. The CDR3 bases are TGTGCCAGCACCTATGAACGCGGCCTCAGCTCCTACAATGAGCAGTTCTTC.

This clone showed up many times. This chain connects TRBV7-3 to TRBJ2-3; maybe TRBD2 (5 bases). This CDR3 is built from 14 residues. Germline lookup yields CDR1 SGHTA and CDR2 FQGTGA. The germline V and J ends were trimmed by 2 bases and 8 bases, with 14 bases remaining between them. The DNA for the CDR3 is TGTGCCAGCAGCTTAGACGGAGGCCCAGCTACGCAGTATTTT. This gives the protein CASSLDGGPATQYF.

This chain links TRBV9 with TRBJ1-1; TRBD1 agrees at 12 bases. The CDR3 has 17 residues. V was clipped by 0 bases and J by 5 bases; unmatched bases: 8. Germline CDR1 is SGDLS and CDR2 is YYNGEE. Here the CDR3 reads CASSVAAGGQGATEAFF. CDR3 bases: TGTGCCAGCAGCGTAGCAGCGGGGGGACAGGGGGCAACTGAAGCTTTCTTT.

The chain is built from TRBV6-5 and TRBJ2-7; perhaps TRBD1 as D (5 bases). Deletions cut 0 bases from V and 4 bases from J, with 10 bases between. This CDR3 is 14 amino acids long. Per germline, CDR1 MNHEY and CDR2 SVGAGI. The CDR3 region has the DNA TGTGCCAGCAGTTACTCGCGACAGACATACGAGCAGTACTTC. Amino acid sequence: CASSYSRQTYEQYF.

This clone has more than one count but fewer than ten. The chain couples TRBV7-9 to TRBJ1-2, with D perhaps matching TRBD1 (5 bases). Trimming left V 4 bases short and J 5 bases short, with 11 bases between. Germline-derived CDR1 and CDR2 are SEHNR and FQNEAQ (reference sequence). The CDR3 length is 13 residues. The CDR3 protein is CASSSGVRYGYTF. The CDR3 DNA sequence: TGTGCCAGCAGCTCGGGGGTACGGTATGGCTACACCTTC.

The rearrangement links TRBV7-8 to TRBJ2-3; 11 nucleotides line up with TRBD2. CDR1 is SGHVS and CDR2 is FQNEAQ in the germline V gene. There are 16 residues in the CDR3. V dropped 7 bases and J dropped 4; count of bases not matched to a gene: 10. CDR3 bases: TGTGCCAGCACCGAAACCAATAGCGGGAGGGCAGATACGCAGTATTTT. It codes for CASTETNSGRADTQYF.

The rearrangement uses TRBV15 and TRBJ2-1, with 9 nucleotides matching TRBD2. The V segment lost 5 bases and the J segment 7 bases; nucleotides outside the gene matches: 6. Per germline, CDR1 LNHNV and CDR2 YYDKDF (reference sequence). The length of the CDR3 is 14 residues. CDR3 region: CATSGAGGVNEQFF. CDR3 in DNA: TGTGCCACCAGCGGTGCGGGAGGGGTAAATGAGCAGTTCTTC.

The gene calls are TRBV5-1 and TRBJ2-7, with TRBD2 matching over 9 bases. From germline, CDR1 is SGHRS and CDR2 YFSETQ. The J segment lost 4 bases and the V segment lost 0 bases, leaving 8 bases of the junction unmatched. This CDR3 is 16 amino acids long. The CDR3 DNA sequence: TGCGCCAGCAGCTTGGTGGGCGGGAGGGCCCTGTACGAGCAGTACTTC. Translating gives CASSLVGGRALYEQYF. Complete variable domain (other parts from reference TRBV5-1 and TRBJ2-7): KAGVTQTPRYLIKTRGQQVTLSCSPISGHRSVSWYQQTPGQGLQFLFEYFSETQRNKGNFPGRFSGRQFSNSRSEMNVSTLELGDSALYLCASSLVGGRALYEQYFGPGTRLTVT.

CDR3: CASSIDSGGNNEQFF. CDR3 DNA: TGTGCCAGTAGTATAGATAGCGGGGGGAACAATGAGCAGTTCTTC. The chain couples TRBV19 to TRBJ2-1; 10 nucleotides agree with TRBD2. This CDR3 contains 15 residues. The V gene end was trimmed by 0 bases and the J gene end by 5 bases; junction bases not matched to a gene: 1. Germline V CDR1 and CDR2: LNHDA, SQIVND (reference sequence).

This clone was counted a few times. The CDR3 sequence: CATSRDSRATEAFF. The CDR3 DNA reads TGTGCCACCAGCAGGGACTCAAGGGCCACTGAAGCTTTCTTT. The V call is TRBV15, the J call TRBJ1-1; D ambiguous. This CDR3 region has 14 residues. The ends were cut back, 3 bases at V and 4 bases at J, with 12 bases in the middle. Germline CDR1 and CDR2: LNHNV and YYDKDF (reference sequence).

The chain uses TRBV5-6 and TRBJ2-7; the match to TRBD1 covers 7 bases. The CDR3 runs to 15 residues. The trim removed 4 bases at V and 2 bases at J, leaving 9 bases unmatched. Per the germline V gene, CDR1 is SGHDT and CDR2 is YYEEEE. This chain's CDR3 is CASSGQTGRTYEQYF. CDR3 sequence (DNA): TGTGCCAGCAGCGGGCAGACAGGGCGCACCTACGAGCAGTACTTC. Supplemented by reference TRBV5-6 and TRBJ2-7, the full variable domain reads DAGVTQSPTHLIKTRGQQVTLRCSPKSGHDTVSWYQQALGQGPQFIFQYYEEEERQRGNFPDRFSGHQFPNYSSELNVNALLLGDSALYLCASSGQTGRTYEQYFGPGTRLTVT.

The chain carries TRBV27 and TRBJ2-7; 11 positions agree with TRBD2. V lost 7 bases to trimming and J lost 4 bases; unmatched junction nucleotides: 9. The germline CDR1 and CDR2 sequences are MNHEY and SMNVEV (reference sequence). The CDR3 is 15 residues long. CDR3: CASNQIAGGPYEQYF. Written as DNA, the CDR3 is TGTGCCAGCAACCAGATAGCGGGAGGGCCTTACGAGCAGTACTTC.

The gene calls are TRBV10-1 and TRBJ2-3; weak D call: TRBD1 (5 bases). CDR3 length: 11 residues. CDR1 is WNHNN, CDR2 SYGVQD, per germline (reference sequence). Trimming stripped 4 bases from V and 7 bases from J, with 6 bases between. In DNA, the CDR3 is TGCGCCAGCAGTGCAGGGTATACGCAGTATTTT. This codes for CASSAGYTQYF.

V usage is TRBV7-2 and J usage is TRBJ1-4; TRBD1 matches at 8 bases. With 4 bases clipped from V and 1 base from J, the junction kept 8 bases outside the gene matches. Germline CDR1 SGHTA, CDR2 FQGNSA. The CDR3 contains 17 residues. The CDR3 sequence is CASSYRRGQLTNEKLFF. In DNA, the CDR3 is TGTGCCAGCAGCTACCGCAGGGGGCAGTTAACTAATGAAAAACTGTTTTTT.

The chain recombines TRBV2 with TRBJ2-3; 9 nucleotides align to TRBD2. The junction had 4 bases not matched to a gene; V was cut back by 6 bases and J by 0 bases. The CDR3 runs 15 residues. Germline lookup yields CDR1 SNHLY and CDR2 FYNNEI. In DNA form, the CDR3 reads TGTGCCAGCAGCCGGACTAGCGCCAGCACAGATACGCAGTATTTT. Residues: CASSRTSASTDTQYF.